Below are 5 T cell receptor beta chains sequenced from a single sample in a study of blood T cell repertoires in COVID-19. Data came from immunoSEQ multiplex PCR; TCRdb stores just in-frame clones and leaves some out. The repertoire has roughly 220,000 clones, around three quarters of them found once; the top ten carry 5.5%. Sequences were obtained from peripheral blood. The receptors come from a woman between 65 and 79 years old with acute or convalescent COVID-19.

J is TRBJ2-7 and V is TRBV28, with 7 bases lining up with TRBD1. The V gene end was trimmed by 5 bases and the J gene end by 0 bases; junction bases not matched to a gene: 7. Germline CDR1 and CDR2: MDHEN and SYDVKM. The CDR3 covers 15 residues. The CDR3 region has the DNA TGTGCCAGCAGTGGCCCGACAGGGAACTCCTACGAGCAGTACTTC. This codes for CASSGPTGNSYEQYF.

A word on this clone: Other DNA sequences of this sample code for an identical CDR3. The CDR3 spells CASSTGGNQPQHF. As DNA, the CDR3 is TGTGCCAGCTCAACAGGAGGCAATCAGCCCCAGCATTTT. The chain links TRBV18 to TRBJ1-5, with a possible D match to TRBD1 (5 bases). From germline, CDR1 is KGHSH and CDR2 LQKENI. This CDR3 has 13 residues. V shed 5 bases and J shed 2 bases, with 7 bases lying between them.

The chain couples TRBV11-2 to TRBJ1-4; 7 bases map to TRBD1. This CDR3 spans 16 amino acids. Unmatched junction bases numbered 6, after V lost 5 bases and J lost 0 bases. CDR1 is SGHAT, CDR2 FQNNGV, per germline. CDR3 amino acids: CASSGGTEATNEKLFF. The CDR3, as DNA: TGTGCCAGCAGCGGAGGGACAGAAGCAACTAATGAAAAACTGTTTTTT.

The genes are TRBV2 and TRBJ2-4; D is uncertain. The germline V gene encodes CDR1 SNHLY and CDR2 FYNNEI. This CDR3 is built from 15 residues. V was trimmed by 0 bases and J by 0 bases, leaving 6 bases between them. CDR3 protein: CASSEAAPAKNIQYF. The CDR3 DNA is TGTGCCAGCAGTGAAGCGGCCCCAGCCAAAAACATTCAGTACTTC.

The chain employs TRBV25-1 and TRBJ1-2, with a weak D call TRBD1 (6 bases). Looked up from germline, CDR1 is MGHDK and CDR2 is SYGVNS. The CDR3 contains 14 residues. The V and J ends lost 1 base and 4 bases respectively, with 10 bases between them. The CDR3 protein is CASSESTGRYGYTF. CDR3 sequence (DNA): TGTGCCAGCAGTGAATCCACAGGGCGCTATGGCTACACCTTC.